The 24 T cell receptor beta chains presented below share a single source sample, sequenced in a study of T cells in Graves' hyperthyroidism and ophthalmopathy. Amplification targeted TCR beta CDR3 regions from RNA transcripts. Researchers ran a first-round RT-PCR on the TCR CDR3 using the HTBI primer set. MiXCR was run by TCRdb on the multiplex PCR reads, yielding one entry per CDR3 protein. Of hundreds of thousands of distinct CDR3 sequences in the sample, roughly 15% were seen once. Sequencing was carried out using blood. The receptors were sampled from a woman in her thirties with Graves' hyperthyroidism.

This clonotype was detected many times. This chain connects TRBV28 to TRBJ1-5, with no clear D. The CDR3 totals 15 residues. Germline lookup yields CDR1 MDHEN and CDR2 SYDVKM. Trimming stripped 6 bases from V and 6 bases from J, with 18 bases between. The CDR3 loop reads CASSSSALGSQPQHF. CDR3 nucleotides: TGTGCCAGCAGCTCCTCCGCCCTGGGGAGTCAGCCCCAGCATTTT.

The sample holds a few counts of this clonotype. The chain links TRBV5-4 to TRBJ2-3; D possibly corresponds to TRBD1 (5 bases). CDR1 is SGHNT and CDR2 is YYREEE in the germline V gene (reference sequence). This CDR3 has 15 amino acids. Trimming removed 3 bases from V and 0 bases from J, with 11 bases in between. The CDR3 spells CASSSRQKSTDTQYF. In nucleotides, the CDR3 is TGTGCCAGCAGCTCCCGACAGAAGAGCACAGATACGCAGTATTTT.

The table lists this clonotype with a few counts. This chain joins TRBV13 and TRBJ2-3; the match to TRBD2 covers 12 bases. This CDR3 has 16 amino acids. V lost 5 bases to trimming and J lost 5 bases; unmatched junction nucleotides: 8. Looked up from germline, CDR1 is PRHDT and CDR2 is FYEKMQ (reference sequence). The CDR3 loop reads CASSQRLAGVLDTQYF. The CDR3 DNA is TGTGCCAGCAGCCAGCGACTAGCGGGAGTTTTAGATACGCAGTATTTT.

This clonotype was counted many times. This chain joins TRBV28 and TRBJ2-1; 8 nucleotides match TRBD1. Germline V gives CDR1 MDHEN, CDR2 SYDVKM. V trimming: 5 bases; J trimming: 2 bases; junction bases outside the gene matches: 11. This CDR3 comprises 17 residues. CDR3 DNA sequence: TGTGCCAGCAGTACTCAGGGGGCATCTGGAACCTACAATGAGCAGTTCTTC. Its protein product is CASSTQGASGTYNEQFF.

On this clonotype: The junction departs from germline at one end; a sequencing error may be responsible. This rearrangement joins TRBV6-2 or TRBV6-3 to TRBJ2-7; D ambiguous. CDR1 MNHEY and CDR2 SVGEGT come from the germline V gene. The CDR3 runs to 13 residues. CDR3 protein: CAISDIKFYEQYF. The CDR3 region has the DNA TGTGCCATCAGTGACATCAAATTCTACGAGCAGTACTTC.

This clonotype was counted between two and nine times. V gene TRBV2 combines with J gene TRBJ1-2, with 8 bases lining up with TRBD1. CDR3 size: 16 residues. V shed 6 bases and J 0 bases; nucleotides not matched to a gene: 9. Germline-derived CDR1 and CDR2 are SNHLY and FYNNEI. The CDR3 region has the DNA TGTGCCAGCAGCGACATGACAGGGGTAGCTAACTATGGCTACACCTTC. This gives the protein CASSDMTGVANYGYTF.

Comments on this clonotype: This may be a read error, as it is one base from a much larger clone. This sequence joins TRBV18 and TRBJ1-1; D might be TRBD1 (6 bases). Trimming removed 8 bases at V and 5 bases at J, with 18 bases between. CDR1 and CDR2 (germline): KGHSH, LQKENI. CDR3 length equals 14 residues. CDR3 sequence reads: CASTMGGTWTEAFF. DNA of the CDR3: TGTGCCAGCACTATGGGGGGCACATGGACTGAAGCTTTCTTT.

The chain combines TRBV28 with TRBJ2-7; 12 positions match TRBD2. The CDR3 spans 17 residues. The germline V gene encodes CDR1 MDHEN and CDR2 SYDVKM. V shed 8 bases, J shed 3 bases, and the junction held 14 bases outside the gene matches. In nucleotides, the CDR3 is TGTGCCAGCTCACCACCCAGGACTAGCGGGATCTTCTACGAGCAGTACTTC. Its translation: CASSPPRTSGIFYEQYF. Together with reference TRBV28 and TRBJ2-7, the CDR3 gives the full variable domain: DVKVTQSSRYLVKRTGEKVFLECVQDMDHENMFWYRQDPGLGLRLIYFSYDVKMKEKGDIPEGYSVSREKKERFSLILESASTNQTSMYLCASSPPRTSGIFYEQYFGPGTRLTVT.

V gene TRBV19 combines with J gene TRBJ2-1; 8 bases line up with TRBD2. The CDR3 runs 14 residues. CDR1 is LNHDA and CDR2 is SQIVND in the germline V gene (reference sequence). V trimming: 7 bases; J trimming: 7 bases; junction bases outside the gene matches: 9. The CDR3 DNA reads as TGTGCCAGTAAAGAACGGGGGGGCGCGAATGAGCAGTTCTTC. Its translation is CASKERGGANEQFF. Full variable domain (rest looked up from reference TRBV19 and TRBJ2-1): DGGITQSPKYLFRKEGQNVTLSCEQNLNHDAMYWYRQDPGQGLRLIYYSQIVNDFQKGDIAEGYSVSREKKESFPLTVTSAQKNPTAFYLCASKERGGANEQFFGPGTRLTVL.

This clonotype came up many times. The chain uses TRBV12-3 or TRBV12-4 and TRBJ2-3; 10 bases agree with TRBD2. With 7 bases clipped from V and 1 base from J, the junction kept 8 bases outside the gene matches. The CDR3 length is 16 residues. This chain's CDR3 is CASTPLAGVGTDTQYF. CDR3 nucleotide sequence: TGTGCCAGCACCCCCCTAGCGGGAGTCGGCACAGATACGCAGTATTTT.

In its sample, this clonotype was seen many times. The rearrangement links TRBV6-2 or TRBV6-3 to TRBJ2-5; 9 bases align to TRBD1. The CDR3 length is 16 residues. Trimming took 6 bases from V and 5 from J; bases not matched to a gene: 13. CDR1 is MNHEY, CDR2 SVGEGT, per germline. The CDR3 DNA follows: TGTGCCAGCAGAAAGGGACAGGGTATCGGGTTTGAGACCCAGTACTTC. Protein sequence: CASRKGQGIGFETQYF.

The chain couples TRBV20-1 to TRBJ1-2, with D perhaps TRBD1 (6 bases). CDR1 and CDR2 from the germline V gene are DFQATT and SNEGSKA (reference sequence). Trimming took 1 base from V and 8 from J, leaving 14 bases between them. The CDR3 covers 13 residues. CDR3 sequence reads: CSARGAGVQGYTF. The CDR3 region has the DNA TGCAGTGCTAGAGGCGCAGGGGTCCAGGGCTACACCTTC.

In this sample, this clonotype turned up a few times. The rearrangement links TRBV2 to TRBJ2-5, with a tentative D call TRBD1 (7 bases). Germline CDR1 and CDR2: SNHLY and FYNNEI. The CDR3 consists of 14 residues. The germline V and J ends were trimmed by 6 bases and 2 bases, with 13 bases remaining between them. The CDR3 loop is CASREGQPQETQYF. The CDR3 DNA reads as TGTGCCAGCAGGGAGGGACAGCCTCAAGAGACCCAGTACTTC.

In this sample, this clonotype turned up many times. The chain couples TRBV5-8 to TRBJ2-5; D is unresolved. CDR3 length: 15 amino acids. Germline values: CDR1 SGHTS, CDR2 YDEGEE. The V and J ends lost 1 base and 1 base respectively, with 11 bases between them. The CDR3 sequence is CASSLKRWIQETQYF. DNA for the CDR3: TGTGCCAGCAGCTTGAAGAGGTGGATCCAAGAGACCCAGTACTTC.

The chain's CDR3 is CASSLSGASGRRYSYYEQYF. The CDR3 DNA reads as TGTGCCAGCAGCTTAAGTGGGGCTAGCGGGAGGCGATACTCATACTACGAGCAGTACTTC. This rearrangement joins TRBV7-9 to TRBJ2-7; 11 nucleotides line up with TRBD2. V dropped 2 bases and J dropped 3; count of bases not matched to a gene: 18. The CDR3 has 20 residues. Germline V lookup: CDR1 SEHNR, CDR2 FQNEAQ (reference sequence).

This clonotype was seen many times. The V call is TRBV30, the J call TRBJ1-6, with D unclear. The CDR3 consists of 14 residues. CDR1 GTSNPN and CDR2 SVGIG come from the germline V gene (reference sequence). Trimming shortened V by 3 bases and J by 7 bases, and 13 bases separated the two germline ends. The CDR3 sequence: CAWRSDVGNSPLHF. As DNA, the CDR3 is TGTGCCTGGAGGTCCGATGTAGGCAATTCACCCCTCCACTTT.

This clonotype was counted many times. The chain is built from TRBV12-3 or TRBV12-4 and TRBJ1-1, with D perhaps TRBD1 (5 bases). The CDR3 totals 14 residues. V was cut by 1 base and J by 11 bases, with 17 bases left in between. The CDR3 loop is CASSLVGAGRNAFF. CDR3 coding DNA: TGTGCCAGCAGTTTAGTCGGGGCAGGGAGAAACGCTTTCTTT.

Ten or more counts support this clonotype. The rearrangement links TRBV27 to TRBJ1-5; 9 bases map to TRBD1. Looked up from germline, CDR1 is MNHEY and CDR2 is SMNVEV (reference sequence). The CDR3 has 14 amino acids. V gave up 6 bases and J gave up 1 base; unmatched junction bases: 1. The CDR3 coding sequence is TGTGCCAGCAGCGGGACAGGGAGCAATCAGCCCCAGCATTTT. This encodes CASSGTGSNQPQHF.

A word on this clonotype: The junction shows a germline mismatch at one end, possibly a read error. The V and J genes are TRBV6-2 or TRBV6-3 and TRBJ2-1; the D gene could be TRBD1 or TRBD2 (6 bases each). The length of the CDR3 is 15 residues. Per germline, CDR1 MNHEY and CDR2 SVGEGT. CDR3 bases: TGTGCCACCCTGCCGAGGGGGGCGAGTTGGAATGAGCGGTTCTTC. Translating gives CATLPRGASWNERFF.

This clonotype has at least ten counts. V is TRBV27 and J is TRBJ2-3; the match to TRBD2 covers 9 bases. The trim removed 4 bases at V and 2 bases at J, leaving 19 bases unmatched. CDR3 length: 20 amino acids. Germline CDR1 is MNHEY and CDR2 is SMNVEV (reference sequence). CDR3 DNA sequence: TGTGCCAGCAGTTCCCCCTATGTTGGGCGGGAGGGCTTGGACACAGATACGCAGTATTTT. Its translation is CASSSPYVGREGLDTDTQYF.

This rearrangement joins TRBV28 to TRBJ2-7, with 9 bases that match TRBD2. CDR1 is MDHEN and CDR2 is SYDVKM in the germline V gene. After removal of 5 bases from V and 3 bases from J, the junction contained 11 bases not matched to a gene. CDR3 size: 16 residues. CDR3 protein: CASSVIGGSGSYEQYF. The DNA for the CDR3 is TGTGCCAGCAGTGTCATTGGCGGTAGCGGGAGCTACGAGCAGTACTTC.

The rearrangement links TRBV29-1 to TRBJ2-1; the D gene is possibly TRBD2 (6 bases). The germline CDR1 and CDR2 sequences are SQVTM and ANQGSEA. V was clipped by 5 bases and J by 4 bases, with 18 bases between them. CDR3 length equals 15 residues. CDR3 DNA sequence: TGCAGCGTTTCCCGCCCCGGGAGACGGTACAATGAGCAGTTCTTC. Translated, it gives CSVSRPGRRYNEQFF.

The chain recombines TRBV13 with TRBJ1-3; tentative D call: TRBD1 (5 bases). Germline V gives CDR1 PRHDT, CDR2 FYEKMQ (reference sequence). This CDR3 contains 16 residues. Trimming left V 5 bases short and J 8 bases short, with 22 bases between. The CDR3 protein is CASSPANFNRRDTIYF. CDR3 nucleotides: TGTGCCAGCAGCCCTGCCAATTTTAACAGGAGAGACACCATATATTTT.

The gene calls are TRBV7-9 and TRBJ2-7, with a possible D match to TRBD2 (5 bases). Trimming took off 3 bases at V and 6 bases at J, with 6 bases between the two ends. Germline V CDR1 and CDR2: SEHNR, FQNEAQ (reference sequence). The CDR3 totals 11 residues. CDR3 coding DNA: TGTGCCAGCAGCTTTGAGGGCGAGCAGTACTTC. The encoded protein is CASSFEGEQYF.